A selection of T cell receptor beta chains follows, all from one sample in a study of blood T cell repertoires in COVID-19. Sequencing used immunoSEQ multiplex PCR; TCRdb keeps in-frame clones, though not all of them. In the table there are 250,000 to 300,000 clones, about nine tenths of which are singletons. The sequenced sample consisted of peripheral blood. These receptors were obtained from a woman between 40 and 50 years old who had recovered from COVID-19. Both conserved end residues are part of each CDR3. The order of the fields is clone size, V gene, J gene, D gene, CDR3 protein, CDR3 DNA. The D gene is left open where the match is weak. Clone size appears in some rows only: once, few, many, or a class for an expanded clone.

>few|TRBV5-1|TRBJ2-7|.
CASSFNGDNYEQYF
TGCGCCAGCAGCTTTAACGGAGATAACTACGAGCAGTACTTC
>.|TRBV27|TRBJ2-7|TRBD2
CASSHSGRALCF
TGTGCCAGCAGCCATAGCGGGAGGGCCTTGTGCTTC
>.|TRBV5-4|TRBJ2-2|TRBD1
CASSLAFEGTGATGELFF
TGTGCCAGCAGCTTGGCCTTCGAAGGGACAGGGGCCACCGGGGAGCTGTTTTTT
>.|TRBV6-4|TRBJ2-7|.
CASSDPRGIGYEQYF
TGTGCCAGCAGTGACCCCAGGGGTATCGGCTACGAGCAGTACTTC
>.|TRBV7-8|TRBJ2-1|TRBD2
CASSSGLAGGLTAYNEQFF
TGTGCCAGCAGCTCAGGACTAGCGGGAGGCCTCACAGCCTACAATGAGCAGTTCTTC
>.|TRBV24-1|TRBJ2-5|TRBD1
CATNPGAGGQETQYF
TGTGCCACCAACCCCGGTGCAGGGGGCCAAGAGACCCAGTACTTC
>.|TRBV6-5|TRBJ2-2|.
CASSQRLDPRELFF
TGTGCCAGCAGTCAAAGACTCGATCCCCGGGAGCTGTTTTTT
>.|TRBV4-1|TRBJ1-5|.
CASSQSRSNQPQHF
TGCGCCAGCAGCCAGAGCAGGAGCAATCAGCCCCAGCATTTT
>.|TRBV9|TRBJ2-7|TRBD2
CASSVAGGSKGEQYF
TGTGCCAGCAGCGTAGCCGGCGGGAGTAAGGGGGAGCAGTACTTC
>.|TRBV2|TRBJ1-1|.
CASSERWGGNTEAFF
TGTGCCAGCAGTGAACGGTGGGGGGGGAACACTGAAGCTTTCTTT
>.|TRBV27|TRBJ1-5|.
CASRPRVGVTEGNQPQHF
TGTGCCAGCAGACCCAGAGTTGGGGTCACGGAGGGCAATCAGCCCCAGCATTTT
>.|TRBV6-1|TRBJ2-3|TRBD2
CASSEQGLAGGTDTQYF
TGTGCCAGCAGTGAACAGGGACTAGCGGGAGGCACAGATACGCAGTATTTT
>.|TRBV7-9|TRBJ2-2|.
CASSLKWGLKVTGELFF
TGTGCCAGCAGCTTAAAGTGGGGCCTTAAGGTTACCGGGGAGCTGTTTTTT
>.|TRBV6-5|TRBJ2-1|TRBD2
CATTGTGRSYNEQFF
TGTGCCACCACGGGCACCGGGAGGTCCTACAATGAGCAGTTCTTC
>once|TRBV19|TRBJ2-1|.
CASSIDLANEQFF
TGTGCCAGTAGTATAGATTTAGCTAATGAGCAGTTCTTC
>.|TRBV4-1|TRBJ2-3|TRBD2
CASSQHPLTGLTSGSTDTQYF
TGCGCCAGCAGCCAACACCCGCTAACGGGCCTGACTAGCGGTAGCACAGATACGCAGTATTTT
>.|TRBV30|TRBJ2-7|TRBD2
CAWSGGTMHAYEQYF
TGTGCCTGGAGTGGCGGGACTATGCATGCCTACGAGCAGTACTTC